This T cell receptor beta chain was sequenced in a study of monozygotic twins with inflammatory bowel disease. Points from the study as a whole: The sharing of clonotypes with others was lower in IBD patients than in healthy twins, especially with disease activity. A reduction in TCRbeta diversity (inverse Simpson) was seen in IBD patients relative to healthy co-twins.

TCRdb reprocessed the 5' RACE reads; each CDR3 protein has one entry and no DNA is given. Found here are 140,000 to 150,000 distinct CDR3 sequences; the top ten clones hold around 1.2%. This CDR3 is built from 16 residues. Germline loops: CDR1 MDHEN, CDR2 SYDVKM. A word on this clonotype: The antigen is unknown.

The receptor comes from a human donor with ulcerative colitis or Crohn's disease, or a healthy co-twin of an affected twin (not recorded which). This chain joins TRBV28 and TRBJ2-1; TCRdb indicates TRBD1, and absent DNA this call remains unverified. Sequencing used blood. The CDR3 loop is CASSSPSTAPTGEQFF. The full variable domain, rest sourced from reference TRBV28 and TRBJ2-1, is DVKVTQSSRYLVKRTGEKVFLECVQDMDHENMFWYRQDPGLGLRLIYFSYDVKMKEKGDIPEGYSVSREKKERFSLILESASTNQTSMYLCASSSPSTAPTGEQFFGPGTRLTVL.